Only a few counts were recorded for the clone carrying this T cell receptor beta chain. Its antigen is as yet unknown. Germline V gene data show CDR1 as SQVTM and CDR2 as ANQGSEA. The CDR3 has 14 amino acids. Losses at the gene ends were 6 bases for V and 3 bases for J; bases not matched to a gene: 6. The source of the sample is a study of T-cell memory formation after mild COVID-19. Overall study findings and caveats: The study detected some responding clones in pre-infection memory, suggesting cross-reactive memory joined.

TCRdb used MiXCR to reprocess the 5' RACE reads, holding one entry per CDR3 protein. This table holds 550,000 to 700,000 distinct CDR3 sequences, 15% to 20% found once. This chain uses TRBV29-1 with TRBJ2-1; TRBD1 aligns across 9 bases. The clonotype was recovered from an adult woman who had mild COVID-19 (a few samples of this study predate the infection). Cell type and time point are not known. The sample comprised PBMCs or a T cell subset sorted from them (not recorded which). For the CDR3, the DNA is TGCAGCGTCCACGGACAGGGGAGCTACAATGAGCAGTTCTTC. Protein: CSVHGQGSYNEQFF.